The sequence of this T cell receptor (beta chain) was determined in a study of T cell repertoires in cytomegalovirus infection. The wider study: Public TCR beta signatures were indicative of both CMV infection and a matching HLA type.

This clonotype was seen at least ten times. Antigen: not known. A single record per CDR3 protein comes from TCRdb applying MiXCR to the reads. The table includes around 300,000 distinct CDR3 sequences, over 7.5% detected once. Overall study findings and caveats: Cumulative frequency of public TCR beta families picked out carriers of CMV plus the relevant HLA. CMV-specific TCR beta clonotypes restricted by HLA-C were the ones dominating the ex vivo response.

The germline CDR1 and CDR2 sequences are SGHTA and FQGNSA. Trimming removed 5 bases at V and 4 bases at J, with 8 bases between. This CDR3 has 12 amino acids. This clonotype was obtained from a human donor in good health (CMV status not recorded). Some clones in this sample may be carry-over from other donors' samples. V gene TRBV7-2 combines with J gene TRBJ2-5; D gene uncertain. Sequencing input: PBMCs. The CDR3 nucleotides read TGTGCCAGCAGCCTGAAAAGAGAGACCCAGTACTTC. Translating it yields CASSLKRETQYF.